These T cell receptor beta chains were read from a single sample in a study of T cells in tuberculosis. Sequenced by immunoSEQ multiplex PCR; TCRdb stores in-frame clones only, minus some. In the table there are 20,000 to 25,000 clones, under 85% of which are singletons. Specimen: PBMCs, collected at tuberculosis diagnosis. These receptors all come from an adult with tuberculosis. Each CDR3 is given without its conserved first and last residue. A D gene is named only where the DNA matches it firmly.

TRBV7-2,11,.,ASSPWTAYPLH
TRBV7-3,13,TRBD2,ASSLGAGGAETQY
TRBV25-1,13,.,ASSEGRGRGETQY
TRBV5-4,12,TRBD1,ASSLTGAGNEQF
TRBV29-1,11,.,SVAYLYQETQY
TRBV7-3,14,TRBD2,ASSHREEGSTDTQY
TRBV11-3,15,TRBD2,ASSFGLAGDYTGELF
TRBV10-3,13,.,AIKETGRSNYGYT
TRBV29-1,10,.,SARDSRNTIY
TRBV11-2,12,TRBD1,ASSPPDRAYEQY
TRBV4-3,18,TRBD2,ASSQVVWTSGDENTGELF
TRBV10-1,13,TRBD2,ASSLSGGVGNEQF
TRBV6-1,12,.,ASSEAAGHQPQH
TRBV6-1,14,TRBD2,ASSEAMRGGENIQY
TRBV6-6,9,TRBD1,ASSDRGGLF
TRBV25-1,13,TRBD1,ASSAGGDSSYGYT
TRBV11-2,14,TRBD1,ASSARAGTGGFEQY
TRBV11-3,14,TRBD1,ASSLFQGAIAGELF
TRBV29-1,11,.,SVVAENSYEQY
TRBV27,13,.,ASSALRGLNTEAF
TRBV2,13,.,ASSAHRAGGDTQY
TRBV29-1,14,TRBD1,SVVRGQGASVTEAF
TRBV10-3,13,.,AISESTGRNEKLF
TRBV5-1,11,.,ASSLAPPETQY
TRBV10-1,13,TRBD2,ASSEAGTRGWEQY
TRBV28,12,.,ASREVRRDTEAF
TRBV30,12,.,AWMEGTTGNTIY
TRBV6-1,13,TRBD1,ASTSGTGGDYGYT
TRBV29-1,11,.,SVGRDTNQPQH
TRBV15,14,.,ATSRRQVSSGNTIY
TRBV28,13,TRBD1,ASSSTGQTNNEQF
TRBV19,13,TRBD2,ASRKLAGVSYEQY
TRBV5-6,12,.,ASSSAAFGAEAF